This TCR beta chain was obtained from a study of T cell responses to AZD1222 COVID-19 vaccine. Notes on the study in general: The donors showed a predominance of white British ancestry and of females, with possible underestimation of clonal diversity.

Points on this clone: Its antigen is undetermined.

Method: immunoSEQ multiplex PCR; TCRdb's copy keeps in-frame clones and lacks some. The data hold more than 70,000 clones, with over 75% observed a single time. Sequencing used peripheral blood, obtained 28 days after the second AZD1222 dose. This receptor was identified in an adult who received the AZD1222 COVID-19 vaccine.

CDR3 in DNA: TGTGCAAGTCGCTTCCCGCATCCGGGACTAGCGGTCGACGAGCAGTACTTC. It is translated as CASRFPHPGLAVDEQYF. The gene calls are TRBV12-2 and TRBJ2-7; the DNA was not compared with TRBD2, the D call given in the table. TRBV12-2 corresponds to a pseudogene. CDR3 length equals 17 residues.